This T cell receptor beta chain stems from a study of OX40 agonist ivuxolimab in advanced cancers. General observations from the study: The average count of expanded clones was higher among CD8+ T cells than among CD4+. The authors did not determine the antigen specificity of the expanded peripheral T cells.

CDR3 length equals 14 residues. V was trimmed by 1 base and J by 4 bases, leaving 10 bases between them. Germline V gives CDR1 SGHTA, CDR2 FQGNSA. Comment on this clone: Its antigen is unknown.

Method: immunoSEQ multiplex PCR; TCRdb's copy keeps in-frame clones and lacks some. The data show about 66,000 clones, 86% seen once. The sequence was collected from an adult with an advanced solid tumor such as melanoma, head and neck, liver or kidney cancer. This chain links TRBV7-2 with TRBJ1-2; weak D call: TRBD1 (6 bases). The specimen comprised CD4+ or CD8+ T cells sorted from blood, sampled in a trial of the OX40 agonist ivuxolimab. Written as DNA, the CDR3 is TGTGCCAGCAGCTTAGTCCAGGGGAGCTATGGCTACACCTTC. As protein: CASSLVQGSYGYTF.